The sequence of this TCR beta chain was determined in a study of brain T cells in children with intractable seizures. Overall study results and limits: Absence of clones before surgery may stem from lower sequencing depth.

This CDR3 region has 12 residues. The germline V gene has CDR1 DFQATT and CDR2 SNEGSKA (reference sequence). Only cases whose brain tissue showed the highest T cell transcript signatures were sequenced. Clones were sequenced by immunoSEQ multiplex PCR, and TCRdb holds only the in-frame ones, with some missing. This table holds 110,000 or so clones, approximately 94% found once. Points on this clone: What it recognizes is unknown. Germline and junction disagree at one end, which may indicate a read error.

The material sequenced was peripheral blood, taken at surgery. The chain carries TRBV20-1 and TRBJ1-2; D is unresolved. This TCR came from a boy less than two years old with hemimegalencephaly and intractable seizures. The chain's CDR3 is CSAGVGKRAGGF. The CDR3 coding sequence is TGCAGTGCTGGTGTGGGAAAGAGGGCAGGCGGCTTC.